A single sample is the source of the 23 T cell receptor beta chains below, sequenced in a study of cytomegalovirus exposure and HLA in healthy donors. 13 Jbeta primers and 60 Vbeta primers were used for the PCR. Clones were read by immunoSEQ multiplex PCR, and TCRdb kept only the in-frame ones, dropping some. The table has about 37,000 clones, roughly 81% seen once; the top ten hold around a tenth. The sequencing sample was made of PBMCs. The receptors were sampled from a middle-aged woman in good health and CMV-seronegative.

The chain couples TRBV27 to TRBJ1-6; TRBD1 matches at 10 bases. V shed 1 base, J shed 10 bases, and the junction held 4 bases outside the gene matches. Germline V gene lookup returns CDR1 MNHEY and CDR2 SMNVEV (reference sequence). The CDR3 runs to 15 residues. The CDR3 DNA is TGTGCCAGCAGTTTATGGGACAGGGGCAACTCACCCCTCCACTTT. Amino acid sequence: CASSLWDRGNSPLHF.

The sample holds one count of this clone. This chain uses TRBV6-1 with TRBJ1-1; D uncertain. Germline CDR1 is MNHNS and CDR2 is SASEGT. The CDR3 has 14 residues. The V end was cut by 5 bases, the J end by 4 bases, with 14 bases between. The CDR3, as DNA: TGTGCCAGCAGTTTGGCAGGTGAAGCCACTGAAGCTTTCTTT. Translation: CASSLAGEATEAFF.

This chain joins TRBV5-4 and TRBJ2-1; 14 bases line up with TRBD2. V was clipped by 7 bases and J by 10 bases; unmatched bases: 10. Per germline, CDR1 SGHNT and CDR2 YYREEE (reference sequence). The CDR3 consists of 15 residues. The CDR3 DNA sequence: TGTGCCAGCGTCTCGGGACTAGCGGGGGAGGGAGAGCAGTTCTTC. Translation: CASVSGLAGEGEQFF. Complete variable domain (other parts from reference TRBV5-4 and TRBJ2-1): ETGVTQSPTHLIKTRGQQVTLRCSSQSGHNTVSWYQQALGQGPQFIFQYYREEENGRGNFPPRFSGLQFPNYSSELNVNALELDDSALYLCASVSGLAGEGEQFFGPGTRLTVL.

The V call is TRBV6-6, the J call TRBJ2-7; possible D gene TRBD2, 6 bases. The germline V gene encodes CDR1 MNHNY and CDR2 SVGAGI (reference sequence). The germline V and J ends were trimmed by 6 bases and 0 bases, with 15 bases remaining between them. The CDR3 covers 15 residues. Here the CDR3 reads CASSRLGSDSYEQYV. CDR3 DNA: TGTGCCAGCAGCCGACTAGGTAGTGACTCCTACGAGCAGTACGTC.

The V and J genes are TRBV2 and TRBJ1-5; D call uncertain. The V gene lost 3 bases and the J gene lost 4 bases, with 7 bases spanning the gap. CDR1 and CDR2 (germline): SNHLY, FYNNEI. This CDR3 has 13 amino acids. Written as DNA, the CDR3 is TGTGCCAGCAGTGAGGAGGTGAATCAGCCCCAGCATTTT. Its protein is CASSEEVNQPQHF.

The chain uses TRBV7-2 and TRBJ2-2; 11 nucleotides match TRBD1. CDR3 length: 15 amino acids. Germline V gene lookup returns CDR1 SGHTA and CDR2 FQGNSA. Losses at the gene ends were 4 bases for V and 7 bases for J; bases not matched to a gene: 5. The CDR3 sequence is CASSSGQGAYGELFF. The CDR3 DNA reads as TGTGCCAGCAGCTCAGGACAGGGGGCGTACGGGGAGCTGTTTTTT.

The CDR3 region is CASSSPQDRGSYEQYV. For the CDR3, the DNA is TGTGCCAGCAGTTCTCCCCAGGACAGGGGGTCCTACGAGCAGTACGTC. The rearrangement uses TRBV28 and TRBJ2-7; 10 bases are a match to TRBD1. V lost 4 bases, J lost 1 base, and 7 bases stayed unmatched. The CDR3 length is 16 residues. Germline loops: CDR1 MDHEN, CDR2 SYDVKM.

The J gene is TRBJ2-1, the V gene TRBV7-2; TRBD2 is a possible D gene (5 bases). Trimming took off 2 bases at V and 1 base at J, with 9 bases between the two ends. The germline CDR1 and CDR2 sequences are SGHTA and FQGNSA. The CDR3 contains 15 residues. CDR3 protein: CASSLSSPSYNEQFF. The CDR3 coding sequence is TGTGCCAGCAGCTTATCTAGCCCTTCCTACAATGAGCAGTTCTTC.

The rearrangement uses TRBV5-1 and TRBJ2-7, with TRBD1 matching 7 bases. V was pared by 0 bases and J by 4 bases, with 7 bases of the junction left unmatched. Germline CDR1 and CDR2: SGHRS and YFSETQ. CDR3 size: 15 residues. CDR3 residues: CASSLGGTATYEQYF. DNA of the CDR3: TGCGCCAGCAGCTTGGGTGGGACAGCTACGTACGAGCAGTACTTC.

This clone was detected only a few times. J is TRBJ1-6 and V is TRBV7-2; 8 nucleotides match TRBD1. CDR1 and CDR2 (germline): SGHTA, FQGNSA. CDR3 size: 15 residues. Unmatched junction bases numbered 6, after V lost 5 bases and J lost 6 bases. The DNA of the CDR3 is TGTGCCAGCAGCAATTCGGGACAGGTTAATTCACCCCTCCACTTT. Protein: CASSNSGQVNSPLHF.

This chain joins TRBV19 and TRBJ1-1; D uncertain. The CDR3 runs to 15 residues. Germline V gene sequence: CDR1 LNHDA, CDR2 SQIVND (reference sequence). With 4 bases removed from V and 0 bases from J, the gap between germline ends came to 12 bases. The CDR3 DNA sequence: TGTGCCAGTAGTAGGAGGAGAGGTATGAACACTGAAGCTTTCTTT. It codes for CASSRRRGMNTEAFF.

CDR3: CASRTGNTF. For the CDR3, the DNA is TGTGCCAGCAGGACAGGGAATACCTTC. The rearrangement uses TRBV2 and TRBJ1-2; 7 nucleotides line up with TRBD1. Germline trimming cut 6 bases from V and 14 bases from J; bases unmatched to any gene: 3. Germline values: CDR1 SNHLY, CDR2 FYNNEI. This CDR3 is built from 9 residues.

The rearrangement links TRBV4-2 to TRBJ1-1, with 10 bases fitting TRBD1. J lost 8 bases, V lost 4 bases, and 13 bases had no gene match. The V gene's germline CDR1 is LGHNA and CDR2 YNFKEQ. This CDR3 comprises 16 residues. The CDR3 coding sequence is TGTGCCAGCAGCCGCCGACTGTCGGGGACAGGGGACGAAGCTTTCTTT. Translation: CASSRRLSGTGDEAFF.

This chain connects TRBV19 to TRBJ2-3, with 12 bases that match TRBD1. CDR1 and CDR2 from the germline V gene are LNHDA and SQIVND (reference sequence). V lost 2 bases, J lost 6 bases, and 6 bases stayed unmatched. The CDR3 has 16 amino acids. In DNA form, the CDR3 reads TGTGCCAGTAGTATAATAGGGACAGGGGGCCGGGATACGCAGTATTTT. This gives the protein CASSIIGTGGRDTQYF.

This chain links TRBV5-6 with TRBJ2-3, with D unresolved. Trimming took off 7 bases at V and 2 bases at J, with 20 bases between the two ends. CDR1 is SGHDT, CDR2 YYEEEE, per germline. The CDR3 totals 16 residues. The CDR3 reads CASHLRGYQHTDTQYF. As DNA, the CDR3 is TGTGCCAGCCACCTTAGAGGCTACCAGCACACAGATACGCAGTATTTT.

Written as DNA, the CDR3 is TGTGCCAGCAGCGTAGGCCCCGCGGGACTCCTCACAGATACGCAGTATTTT. This sequence encodes CASSVGPAGLLTDTQYF. The chain couples TRBV9 to TRBJ2-3, with D tentatively TRBD2 (6 bases). The germline gives CDR1 SGDLS, CDR2 YYNGEE. V shed 0 bases and J shed 2 bases, with 16 bases lying between them. CDR3 size: 17 residues. Together with reference TRBV9 and TRBJ2-3, the CDR3 gives the full variable domain: DSGVTQTPKHLITATGQRVTLRCSPRSGDLSVYWYQQSLDQGLQFLIQYYNGEERAKGNILERFSAQQFPDLHSELNLSSLELGDSALYFCASSVGPAGLLTDTQYFGPGTRLTVL.

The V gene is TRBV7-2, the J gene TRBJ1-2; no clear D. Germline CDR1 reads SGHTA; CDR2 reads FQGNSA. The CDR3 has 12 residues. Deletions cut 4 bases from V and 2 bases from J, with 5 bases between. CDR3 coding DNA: TGTGCCAGCAGCTCCTTGAACTATGGCTACACCTTC. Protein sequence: CASSSLNYGYTF. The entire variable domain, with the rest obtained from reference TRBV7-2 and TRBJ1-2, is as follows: GAGVSQSPSNKVTEKGKDVELRCDPISGHTALYWYRQSLGQGLEFLIYFQGNSAPDKSGLPSDRFSAERTGGSVSTLTIQRTQQEDSAVYLCASSSLNYGYTFGSGTRLTVV.

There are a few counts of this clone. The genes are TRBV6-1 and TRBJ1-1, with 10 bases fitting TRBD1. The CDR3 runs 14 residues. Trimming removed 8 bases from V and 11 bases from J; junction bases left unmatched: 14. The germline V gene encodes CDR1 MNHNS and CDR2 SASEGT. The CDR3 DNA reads TGTGCCAGCTCACGAGCAGGGACAGGGGATTTGGCTTTCTTT. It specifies CASSRAGTGDLAFF.

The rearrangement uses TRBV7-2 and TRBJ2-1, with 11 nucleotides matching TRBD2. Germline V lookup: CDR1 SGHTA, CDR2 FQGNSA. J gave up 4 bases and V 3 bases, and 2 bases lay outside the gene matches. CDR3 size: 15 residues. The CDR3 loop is CASSLTSGVYNEQFF. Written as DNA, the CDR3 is TGTGCCAGCAGCTTGACTAGCGGGGTTTACAATGAGCAGTTCTTC. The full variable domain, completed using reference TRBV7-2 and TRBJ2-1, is GAGVSQSPSNKVTEKGKDVELRCDPISGHTALYWYRQSLGQGLEFLIYFQGNSAPDKSGLPSDRFSAERTGGSVSTLTIQRTQQEDSAVYLCASSLTSGVYNEQFFGPGTRLTVL.

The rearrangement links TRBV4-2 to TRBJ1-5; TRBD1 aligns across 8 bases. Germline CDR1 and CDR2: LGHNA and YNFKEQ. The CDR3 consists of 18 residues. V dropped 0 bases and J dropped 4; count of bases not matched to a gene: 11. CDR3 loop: CASSQEAQGVRENQPQHF. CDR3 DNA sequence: TGTGCCAGCAGCCAAGAGGCACAGGGGGTTCGGGAGAATCAGCCCCAGCATTTT.

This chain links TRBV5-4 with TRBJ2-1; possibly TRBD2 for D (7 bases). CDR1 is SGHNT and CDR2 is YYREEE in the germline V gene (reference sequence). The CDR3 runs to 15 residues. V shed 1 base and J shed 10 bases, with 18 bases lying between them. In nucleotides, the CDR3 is TGTGCCAGCAGCTTGAGAGGGGGGGCAATAAAGGAGCAGTTCTTC. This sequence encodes CASSLRGGAIKEQFF.

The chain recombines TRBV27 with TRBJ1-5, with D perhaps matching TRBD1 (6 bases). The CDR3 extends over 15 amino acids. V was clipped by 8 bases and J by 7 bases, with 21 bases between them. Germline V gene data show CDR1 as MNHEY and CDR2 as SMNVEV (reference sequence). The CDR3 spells CASCPLGGQEQPQHF. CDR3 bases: TGTGCCAGCTGCCCTCTGGGGGGGCAAGAACAGCCCCAGCATTTT.

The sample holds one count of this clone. The CDR3 DNA is TGCGCCAGCAGCTTTTATGGCGGGGGGCAGGATACGCAGTATTTT. It codes for CASSFYGGGQDTQYF. The chain employs TRBV5-1 and TRBJ2-3, with TRBD2 identical over 8 bases. The trim removed 2 bases at V and 6 bases at J, leaving 8 bases unmatched. The germline gives CDR1 SGHRS, CDR2 YFSETQ. The CDR3 runs to 15 residues.